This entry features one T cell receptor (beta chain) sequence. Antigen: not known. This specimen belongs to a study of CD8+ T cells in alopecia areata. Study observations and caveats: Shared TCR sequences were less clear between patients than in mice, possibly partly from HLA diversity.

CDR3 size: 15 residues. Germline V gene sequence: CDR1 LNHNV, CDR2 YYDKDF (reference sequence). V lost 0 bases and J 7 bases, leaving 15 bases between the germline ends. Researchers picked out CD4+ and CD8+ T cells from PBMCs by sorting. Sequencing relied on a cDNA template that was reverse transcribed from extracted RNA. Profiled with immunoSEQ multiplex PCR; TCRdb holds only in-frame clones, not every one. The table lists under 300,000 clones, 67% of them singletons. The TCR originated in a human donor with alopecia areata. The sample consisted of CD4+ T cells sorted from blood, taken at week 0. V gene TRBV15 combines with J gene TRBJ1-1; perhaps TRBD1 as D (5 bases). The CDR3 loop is CATSRDPLTRVEAFF. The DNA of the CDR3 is TGTGCCACCAGCAGAGATCCCCTAACCAGGGTTGAAGCTTTCTTT.